These T cell receptor beta chains were read from a single sample in a study of CD8 T cells in ankylosing spondylitis. TCRdb ran MiXCR on the 5' RACE reads and lists one entry per CDR3 protein. Here the sample spans around 340,000 distinct CDR3 sequences, 20% to 25% being singletons. Sequencing used blood, either unsorted or a sorted T cell fraction (not recorded which). The receptors shown here come from a male donor with ankylosing spondylitis or in good health (not recorded which). The CDR3 runs from the conserved cysteine through the conserved F or W. A D gene is named only where the DNA matches it firmly. Size values are once, few and many counts, or a class for expanded clones, and some rows have none.

D gene	V gene	clone size	J gene	CDR3 protein	CDR3 DNA
TRBD2	TRBV18	NA	TRBJ2-5	CASSPPRASGKETQYF	TGTGCCAGCTCACCACCCCGGGCTAGCGGGAAAGAGACCCAGTACTTC
NA	TRBV11-2	few	TRBJ2-7	CASSLDRRSVYEQYF	TGTGCCAGCAGCTTAGACAGGCGCTCGGTCTACGAGCAGTACTTC
NA	TRBV4-2	few	TRBJ2-5	CASSQGASAYPSIGETQYF	TGTGCCAGCAGCCAAGGGGCTAGCGCCTACCCATCGATTGGGGAGACCCAGTACTTC
NA	TRBV5-6	NA	TRBJ2-3	CASSLPSWVPFYDTQYF	TGTGCCAGCAGCTTGCCTAGTTGGGTTCCGTTTTACGATACGCAGTATTTT
TRBD1	TRBV19	NA	TRBJ2-7	CASSPRTGLNEQYF	TGTGCCAGTAGTCCAAGGACAGGGCTCAACGAGCAGTACTTC
NA	TRBV7-9	NA	TRBJ1-1	CASSPGDSEAFF	TGTGCCAGCAGCCCGGGCGACAGTGAAGCTTTCTTT
NA	TRBV7-9	few	TRBJ2-5	CASSAQGSQETQYF	TGTGCCAGCAGCGCACAGGGTAGTCAAGAGACCCAGTACTTC
TRBD2	TRBV12-3/TRBV12-4	NA	TRBJ2-3	CASRLAGGLTDTQYF	TGTGCCAGCAGATTAGCGGGGGGGCTCACAGATACGCAGTATTTT
NA	TRBV7-9	few	TRBJ2-7	CASTPGTGFAAYEQYF	TGTGCCAGCACCCCGGGGACGGGGTTTGCCGCCTACGAGCAGTACTTC
TRBD2	TRBV4-1	few	TRBJ2-7	CASSQLQPSGVTYEQYF	TGCGCCAGCAGCCAGTTACAGCCCAGCGGGGTAACCTACGAGCAGTACTTC
NA	TRBV28	NA	TRBJ2-2	CASSPQVYTGELFF	TGTGCCAGCAGTCCTCAGGTTTACACCGGGGAGCTGTTTTTT
TRBD2	TRBV12-3/TRBV12-4	NA	TRBJ2-1	CASSLGLAGGPRSDNEQFF	TGTGCCAGCAGTTTAGGACTAGCGGGGGGGCCTAGATCGGACAATGAGCAGTTCTTC
TRBD1	TRBV12-5	NA	TRBJ2-5	CASGLSTGMETQYF	TGTGCTAGTGGTTTGTCGACAGGGATGGAGACCCAGTACTTC
TRBD2	TRBV20-1	NA	TRBJ2-7	CSAILDGTSGGWGEQYF	TGCAGTGCTATCCTTGACGGGACTAGCGGGGGTTGGGGCGAGCAGTACTTC
TRBD1	TRBV12-3/TRBV12-4	few	TRBJ2-3	CASRPGGGADTQYF	TGTGCCAGCAGACCAGGGGGCGGGGCAGATACGCAGTATTTT
TRBD2	TRBV12-3/TRBV12-4	NA	TRBJ2-1	CASSSVGLDSYNEQFF	TGTGCCAGCAGTTCTGTGGGACTAGACTCCTACAATGAGCAGTTCTTC
NA	TRBV3-1	NA	TRBJ1-1	CASSPKPVTVFEAFF	TGTGCCAGCAGCCCTAAACCCGTGACAGTATTTGAAGCTTTCTTT
NA	TRBV12-3/TRBV12-4	NA	TRBJ2-3	CASTPAGASGTDTQYF	TGTGCCAGCACCCCGGCGGGGGCGAGTGGAACAGATACGCAGTATTTT
NA	TRBV10-2	NA	TRBJ2-1	CASGTLVLYNEQFF	TGCGCCAGCGGCACACTAGTCCTCTACAATGAGCAGTTCTTC
NA	TRBV12-3/TRBV12-4	few	TRBJ2-7	CASSLGSREQYF	TGTGCCAGCAGTTTGGGTAGCCGCGAGCAGTACTTC
NA	TRBV4-1	NA	TRBJ2-1	CASSQGMAGYNEQFF	TGCGCCAGCAGCCAAGGCATGGCGGGGTATAATGAGCAGTTCTTC
NA	TRBV3-1	NA	TRBJ2-7	CASSPWDRTSYEQYF	TGTGCCAGCAGCCCGTGGGATCGGACCTCCTACGAGCAGTACTTC
NA	TRBV20-1	NA	TRBJ2-7	CSARRLEENYEQYF	TGCAGTGCTAGACGACTCGAAGAAAACTACGAGCAGTACTTC
NA	TRBV20-1	few	TRBJ1-5	CSAHGNQPQHF	TGCAGTGCGCATGGCAATCAGCCCCAGCATTTT
NA	TRBV5-1	NA	TRBJ2-7	CASSLAASPYEQYF	TGCGCCAGCAGCTTGGCAGCCAGCCCCTACGAGCAGTACTTC
NA	TRBV12-3/TRBV12-4	NA	TRBJ2-1	CASSLTGRYNEQFF	TGTGCCAGCAGTTTAACGGGGAGGTACAATGAGCAGTTCTTC
NA	TRBV2	NA	TRBJ2-1	CASGGGDYNEQFF	TGTGCCAGCGGGGGGGGCGATTACAATGAGCAGTTCTTC
NA	TRBV7-2	NA	TRBJ2-3	CASSFLGGGTTDTQYF	TGTGCCAGCAGCTTCCTTGGCGGGGGCACCACAGATACGCAGTATTTT
TRBD1	TRBV6-5	many	TRBJ2-1	CASSSGTGGNEQFF	TGTGCCAGCAGTTCCGGGACAGGGGGCAATGAGCAGTTCTTC
TRBD1	TRBV4-2	few	TRBJ2-7	CASSQNSQGYEQYF	TGTGCCAGCAGCCAGAACTCACAGGGGTACGAGCAGTACTTC
NA	TRBV29-1	NA	TRBJ2-5	CSVEFGQQETQYF	TGCAGCGTTGAATTTGGGCAGCAAGAGACCCAGTACTTC
NA	TRBV20-1	NA	TRBJ2-1	CSARRDYPGVEQFF	TGCAGTGCTCGTAGAGATTACCCGGGAGTTGAGCAGTTCTTC
NA	TRBV28	NA	TRBJ1-6	CASSQARERSPLHF	TGTGCCAGCAGCCAAGCCAGGGAGCGGTCACCCCTCCACTTT
TRBD2	TRBV6-5	NA	TRBJ2-1	CASTGGVEQFF	TGTGCCAGCACCGGGGGGGTTGAGCAGTTCTTC
NA	TRBV6-4	few	TRBJ2-1	CASSDSIEGISYNEQFF	TGTGCCAGCAGTGACTCGATAGAGGGGATCTCCTACAATGAGCAGTTCTTC
NA	TRBV29-1	many	TRBJ2-7	CSVEGGPHEQYF	TGCAGCGTTGAAGGAGGTCCCCACGAGCAGTACTTC
NA	TRBV11-2	NA	TRBJ2-2	CASSDAFGGGTGELFF	TGTGCCAGCAGCGACGCGTTTGGGGGAGGCACCGGGGAGCTGTTTTTT
TRBD2	TRBV12-3/TRBV12-4	NA	TRBJ2-3	CASGPRVAGPAGDTQYF	TGTGCCAGCGGCCCGAGGGTAGCGGGGCCCGCTGGAGATACGCAGTATTTT
TRBD2	TRBV12-3/TRBV12-4	NA	TRBJ2-5	CASRQRGVRATQYF	TGTGCCAGCAGACAACGGGGGGTTCGGGCAACCCAGTACTTC
NA	TRBV3-1	NA	TRBJ2-7	CASSQDRAGYF	TGTGCCAGCAGCCAAGATCGGGCCGGGTACTTC